These T cell receptor beta chains were read from a single sample in a study of CD4 T cells in relation to SARS-CoV-2 and coronaviruses. The antigens these receptors bind are not known. Profiled with immunoSEQ multiplex PCR; TCRdb holds only in-frame clones, not every one. The sample shows 20,000 to 30,000 clones, more than 65% of them seen only once. The sample consisted of CD4+ T cells from PBMCs, cultured in vitro. All receptors derive from a human donor in good health. CDR3s include the opening cysteine and the closing phenylalanine or tryptophan. D genes are given only for firm matches. The size entry is marked missing in some rows and otherwise reads once, few, many or a size class.

cdr3_nt: TGTGCCATCAGTTCTAGCGGCTCCACAGATACGCAGTATTTT
cdr3_aa: CAISSSGSTDTQYF
j_call: TRBJ2-3
v_call: TRBV10-3
d_call: TRBD2
clone_size: once

cdr3_nt: TGTGCCAGCAGTATTGTGGGGCGGGGGACCTATGGCTACACCTTC
cdr3_aa: CASSIVGRGTYGYTF
j_call: TRBJ1-2
v_call: TRBV28
d_call: NA
clone_size: NA

cdr3_nt: TGTGCCAGCAGCGTAGGGGTAGCGGGGGGGCCATCGATAGGTGAGCAGTTCTTC
cdr3_aa: CASSVGVAGGPSIGEQFF
j_call: TRBJ2-1
v_call: TRBV9
d_call: TRBD2
clone_size: NA

cdr3_nt: TGTGCCAGCATAGCCTTGGATACGCAGTATTTT
cdr3_aa: CASIALDTQYF
j_call: TRBJ2-3
v_call: TRBV6-5
d_call: NA
clone_size: few

cdr3_nt: TGTGCCAGCAGCTTACAGGGCTCCGAGCAGTACTTC
cdr3_aa: CASSLQGSEQYF
j_call: TRBJ2-7
v_call: TRBV7-9
d_call: NA
clone_size: NA

cdr3_nt: TGTGCCAGTAGTATTCAAGGGTCGGACAATGAGCAGTTCTTC
cdr3_aa: CASSIQGSDNEQFF
j_call: TRBJ2-1
v_call: TRBV19
d_call: NA
clone_size: NA

cdr3_nt: TGTGCCATCAGTCCTAGACAGGGGGGATCGGTAGAGACCCAGTACTTC
cdr3_aa: CAISPRQGGSVETQYF
j_call: TRBJ2-5
v_call: TRBV10-3
d_call: TRBD1
clone_size: once

cdr3_nt: TGCGCCAGCAGCCAAGGGACAGGGGCTCACCTCAATCAGCCCCAGCATTTT
cdr3_aa: CASSQGTGAHLNQPQHF
j_call: TRBJ1-5
v_call: TRBV4-1
d_call: TRBD1
clone_size: NA

cdr3_nt: TGTGCCAGCAGCCAATTGGGGTATGGCTACACCTTC
cdr3_aa: CASSQLGYGYTF
j_call: TRBJ1-2
v_call: TRBV14
d_call: NA
clone_size: NA

cdr3_nt: TGTGCCAGCAGACCCGACAGGGCAGAACGGAGCAATCAGCCCCAGCATTTT
cdr3_aa: CASRPDRAERSNQPQHF
j_call: TRBJ1-5
v_call: TRBV27
d_call: TRBD1
clone_size: NA

cdr3_nt: TGCGCCAGCAGCTTGGGACAGTACACTGAAGCTTTCTTT
cdr3_aa: CASSLGQYTEAFF
j_call: TRBJ1-1
v_call: TRBV5-1
d_call: NA
clone_size: few

cdr3_nt: TGTGCCAGCAGTTTACACAGCTACGAGCAGTACTTC
cdr3_aa: CASSLHSYEQYF
j_call: TRBJ2-7
v_call: TRBV27
d_call: NA
clone_size: NA

cdr3_nt: TGTGCCAGTAGTATGCCTCCCAACGGGGAGCTGTTTTTT
cdr3_aa: CASSMPPNGELFF
j_call: TRBJ2-2
v_call: TRBV19
d_call: NA
clone_size: NA

cdr3_nt: TGTGCCAGCAGCCCCTGGGGCGGAGGGGCCGGGGAGCTGTTTTTT
cdr3_aa: CASSPWGGGAGELFF
j_call: TRBJ2-2
v_call: TRBV27
d_call: NA
clone_size: NA

cdr3_nt: TGTGCCAGCAGCTTGGGACAGGGAGGTCAGCCCCAGCATTTT
cdr3_aa: CASSLGQGGQPQHF
j_call: TRBJ1-5
v_call: TRBV7-2
d_call: TRBD1
clone_size: NA

cdr3_nt: TGTGCCAGCAGACGTTTAGGGCGACAAAACACTAACTATGGCTACACCTTC
cdr3_aa: CASRRLGRQNTNYGYTF
j_call: TRBJ1-2
v_call: TRBV7-9
d_call: NA
clone_size: NA

cdr3_nt: TGTGCCAGCAGCCCCGCTGAGGGGGGCGCAATAGTTTTGACCCAGTACTTC
cdr3_aa: CASSPAEGGAIVLTQYF
j_call: TRBJ2-5
v_call: TRBV7-8
d_call: NA
clone_size: NA

cdr3_nt: TGTGCCAGCACGGGACAGGGGTTTAGCCGAGTAGGAAAACTGTTTTTT
cdr3_aa: CASTGQGFSRVGKLFF
j_call: TRBJ1-4
v_call: TRBV28
d_call: TRBD1
clone_size: NA

cdr3_nt: TGTGCCAGTAGTATAGCCCGGGACAGCCCTTGGGGCTACACCTTC
cdr3_aa: CASSIARDSPWGYTF
j_call: TRBJ1-2
v_call: TRBV19
d_call: TRBD1
clone_size: NA

cdr3_nt: TGCGCCAGCAGCCAAAGCTCGGGACCGAGCCGCTCTGGAAACACCATATATTTT
cdr3_aa: CASSQSSGPSRSGNTIYF
j_call: TRBJ1-3
v_call: TRBV4-1
d_call: NA
clone_size: NA

cdr3_nt: TGTGCTAGTGGTACGGGACAGCCTACAGATACGCAGTATTTT
cdr3_aa: CASGTGQPTDTQYF
j_call: TRBJ2-3
v_call: TRBV12-5
d_call: TRBD1
clone_size: NA

cdr3_nt: TGTGCCAGCAGCTTCAGGCAGGGAGGTGAGCAGTACTTC
cdr3_aa: CASSFRQGGEQYF
j_call: TRBJ2-7
v_call: TRBV5-6
d_call: NA
clone_size: few

cdr3_nt: TGTGCCAGCAGCGACGTCAGGAATGAAGCTTTCTTT
cdr3_aa: CASSDVRNEAFF
j_call: TRBJ1-1
v_call: TRBV11-2
d_call: NA
clone_size: NA

cdr3_nt: TGTGCCAGCAACCTAGGACAGGTCACAGATACGCAGTATTTT
cdr3_aa: CASNLGQVTDTQYF
j_call: TRBJ2-3
v_call: TRBV2
d_call: TRBD1
clone_size: once

cdr3_nt: TGCGCCAGCAGCCAAGGGGCCAGTGCGAACACCGGGGAGCTGTTTTTT
cdr3_aa: CASSQGASANTGELFF
j_call: TRBJ2-2
v_call: TRBV4-3
d_call: NA
clone_size: NA

cdr3_nt: TGTGCCAGCACTACAGGCTGGAGTAACACTGAAGCTTTCTTT
cdr3_aa: CASTTGWSNTEAFF
j_call: TRBJ1-1
v_call: TRBV2
d_call: NA
clone_size: NA

cdr3_nt: TGTGCCAGCAGCCAAGAAAATCTTTTTAATGAAAAACTGTTTTTT
cdr3_aa: CASSQENLFNEKLFF
j_call: TRBJ1-4
v_call: TRBV3-1/TRBV3-2
d_call: NA
clone_size: few

cdr3_nt: TGCGCCAGCAGCCGCGGAGGACTAGCTATTTTGGGGAATGAGCAGTTCTTC
cdr3_aa: CASSRGGLAILGNEQFF
j_call: TRBJ2-1
v_call: TRBV4-1
d_call: TRBD2
clone_size: few

cdr3_nt: TGTGCTAGTGCCCCCCTAGCGGGAGGGCGCTCCTACAATGAGCAGTTCTTC
cdr3_aa: CASAPLAGGRSYNEQFF
j_call: TRBJ2-1
v_call: TRBV12-5
d_call: TRBD2
clone_size: NA

cdr3_nt: TGTGCCAGCAGCTTAGACCCTGGAAACACCATATATTTT
cdr3_aa: CASSLDPGNTIYF
j_call: TRBJ1-3
v_call: TRBV11-3
d_call: NA
clone_size: NA

cdr3_nt: TGCGCCAGCAGCTTACAGGGGGCGAGAGAGACCCAGTACTTC
cdr3_aa: CASSLQGARETQYF
j_call: TRBJ2-5
v_call: TRBV5-1
d_call: TRBD1
clone_size: once

cdr3_nt: TGTGCCATCAGTGGGGGGCAGGGTTTGGGGAGATCTGGAAACACCATATATTTT
cdr3_aa: CAISGGQGLGRSGNTIYF
j_call: TRBJ1-3
v_call: TRBV10-3
d_call: NA
clone_size: NA

cdr3_nt: TGTGCCCTCTCACCCGGGACAATGAACACCGGGGAGCTGTTTTTT
cdr3_aa: CALSPGTMNTGELFF
j_call: TRBJ2-2
v_call: TRBV2
d_call: NA
clone_size: NA

cdr3_nt: TGTGCCAGCAGCTCGCTGCGGAGCCCCTACGAGCAGTACTTC
cdr3_aa: CASSSLRSPYEQYF
j_call: TRBJ2-7
v_call: TRBV11-2
d_call: NA
clone_size: NA

cdr3_nt: TGTGCCAGCAGCTTAGCGCTAATGTCTAGCGGGGACAGTCCAGATACGCAGTATTTT
cdr3_aa: CASSLALMSSGDSPDTQYF
j_call: TRBJ2-3
v_call: TRBV7-6
d_call: TRBD2
clone_size: NA

cdr3_nt: TGTGCCAGTAGTATAGAAAGAGCGGGAGGGAATGAGCAGTTCTTC
cdr3_aa: CASSIERAGGNEQFF
j_call: TRBJ2-1
v_call: TRBV19
d_call: TRBD2
clone_size: NA

cdr3_nt: TGTGCCAGCTCACCGGGGCAGGGCAGCACAGATACGCAGTATTTT
cdr3_aa: CASSPGQGSTDTQYF
j_call: TRBJ2-3
v_call: TRBV18
d_call: NA
clone_size: NA

cdr3_nt: TGTGCCAGCAGCTTAGGCGCCGGGACTTCCTACGAGCAGTACTTC
cdr3_aa: CASSLGAGTSYEQYF
j_call: TRBJ2-7
v_call: TRBV13
d_call: NA
clone_size: NA

cdr3_nt: TGCGCCAGCAGCCACCGACAGGCACAAGAGACCCAGTACTTC
cdr3_aa: CASSHRQAQETQYF
j_call: TRBJ2-5
v_call: TRBV4-1
d_call: NA
clone_size: once

cdr3_nt: TGTGCCAGCAGCACGACAGAGCCGCAGTTCTTC
cdr3_aa: CASSTTEPQFF
j_call: TRBJ2-1
v_call: TRBV7-8
d_call: NA
clone_size: NA

cdr3_nt: TGTGCCAGCAGCCGTCCCCCGGACACTGAAGCTTTCTTT
cdr3_aa: CASSRPPDTEAFF
j_call: TRBJ1-1
v_call: TRBV2
d_call: NA
clone_size: NA

cdr3_nt: TGCAGCGTGACAGGGGGGGGCCATGGCTACACCTTC
cdr3_aa: CSVTGGGHGYTF
j_call: TRBJ1-2
v_call: TRBV29-1
d_call: TRBD1
clone_size: NA

cdr3_nt: TGTGCCAGCAGTTGGGGGGCCCTGCCGCATGAGCAGTTCTTC
cdr3_aa: CASSWGALPHEQFF
j_call: TRBJ2-1
v_call: TRBV6-5
d_call: NA
clone_size: NA

cdr3_nt: TGTGCCAGTAGTTCGTCAGGTAGGGGCGCCACGAATCAAGAGACCCAGTACTTC
cdr3_aa: CASSSSGRGATNQETQYF
j_call: TRBJ2-5
v_call: TRBV19
d_call: NA
clone_size: NA